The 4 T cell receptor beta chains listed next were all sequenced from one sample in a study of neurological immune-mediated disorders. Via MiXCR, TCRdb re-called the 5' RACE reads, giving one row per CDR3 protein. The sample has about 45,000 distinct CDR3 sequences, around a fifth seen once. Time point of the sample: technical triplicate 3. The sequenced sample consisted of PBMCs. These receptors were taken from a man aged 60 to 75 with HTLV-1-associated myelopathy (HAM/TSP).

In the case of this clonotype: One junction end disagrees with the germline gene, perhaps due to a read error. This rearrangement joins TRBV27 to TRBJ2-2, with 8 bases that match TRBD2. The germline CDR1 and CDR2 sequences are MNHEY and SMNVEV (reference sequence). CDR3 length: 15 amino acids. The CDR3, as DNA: TGTGCCACCAGTCCGGGGGGGGGCGCATCCGGGGAGCTGTTTTTT. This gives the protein CATSPGGGASGELFF.

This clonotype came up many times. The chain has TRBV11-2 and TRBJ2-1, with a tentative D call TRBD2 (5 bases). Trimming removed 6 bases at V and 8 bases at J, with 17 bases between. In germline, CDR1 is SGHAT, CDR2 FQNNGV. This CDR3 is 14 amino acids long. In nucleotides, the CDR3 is TGTGCCAGCAGTGCCTCCGGGAACCGATATGAGCAGTTCTTC. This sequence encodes CASSASGNRYEQFF.

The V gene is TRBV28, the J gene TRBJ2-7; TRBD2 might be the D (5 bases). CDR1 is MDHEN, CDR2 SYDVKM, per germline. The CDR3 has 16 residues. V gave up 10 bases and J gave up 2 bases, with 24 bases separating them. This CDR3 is CANIFHLAELTYEQYF. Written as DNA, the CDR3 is TGTGCCAACATTTTTCACCTAGCCGAACTAACCTACGAGCAGTACTTC. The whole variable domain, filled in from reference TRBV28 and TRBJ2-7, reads DVKVTQSSRYLVKRTGEKVFLECVQDMDHENMFWYRQDPGLGLRLIYFSYDVKMKEKGDIPEGYSVSREKKERFSLILESASTNQTSMYLCANIFHLAELTYEQYFGPGTRLTVT.

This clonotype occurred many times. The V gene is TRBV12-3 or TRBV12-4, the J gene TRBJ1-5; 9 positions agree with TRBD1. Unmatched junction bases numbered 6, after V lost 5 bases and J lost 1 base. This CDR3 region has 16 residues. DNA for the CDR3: TGTGCCAGCAGTCATGCCGGGACAGGGAGCAATCAGCCCCAGCATTTT. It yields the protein CASSHAGTGSNQPQHF.